This record looks at one T cell receptor beta chain sequence and its context. The antigen remains undetermined. This specimen comes from a study of response to subunit inactivated influenza vaccine. Study observations and caveats: Each seasonal influenza vaccination, the authors suggested, recruits few new T cells.

A single record per CDR3 protein comes from TCRdb applying MiXCR to the RT-PCR reads. This table has a few hundred thousand distinct CDR3 sequences, 21% appearing once. The sequenced sample was PBMCs from blood, obtained around 22 months after vaccination. This sequence originates from a man between 50 and 75 years old who received an inactivated influenza vaccine.

CDR3: CASSQGLGDTYQETQYF. Here the CDR3 DNA reads TGTGCCAGCAGCCAAGGTTTGGGGGACACCTACCAAGAGACCCAGTACTTC. The chain employs TRBV3-1 and TRBJ2-5, with D possibly matching TRBD1 (6 bases). There are 17 residues in the CDR3. CDR1 is LGHDT and CDR2 is YNNKEL in the germline V gene (reference sequence). V was cut by 1 base and J by 0 bases, with 15 bases left in between.